This entry lists 11 T cell receptor beta chains sequenced from one sample in a study of CD8 T cells in Susac syndrome. Random hexamers were used to reverse transcribe roughly 0.5 to 1 ug of RNA. Each CDR3 protein gets one entry after TCRdb re-called the immunoSEQ multiplex PCR reads with MiXCR. The sample carries under 200,000 distinct CDR3 sequences, over 85% recorded once. What was sequenced was CD4+ T cells from PBMCs. Source of these receptors: a human donor in good health.

The CDR3 is CATSQGTPNSPLHF. CDR3 in DNA: TGTGCCACCAGCCAAGGGACCCCAAATTCACCCCTCCACTTT. V and J are TRBV15 and TRBJ1-6, with a tentative D call TRBD1 (5 bases). This CDR3 is built from 14 residues. Germline V lookup: CDR1 LNHNV, CDR2 YYDKDF (reference sequence). Trimming shortened V by 5 bases and J by 7 bases, and 12 bases separated the two germline ends. Looking up the rest from reference TRBV15 and TRBJ1-6 gives the full variable domain: DAMVIQNPRYQVTQFGKPVTLSCSQTLNHNVMYWYQQKSSQAPKLLFHYYDKDFNNEADTPDNFQSRRPNTSFCFLDIRSPGLGDTAMYLCATSQGTPNSPLHFGNGTRLTVT.

The CDR3 spells CASSVGIGSNTGELFF. CDR3 nucleotides: TGTGCCAGCAGCGTAGGAATTGGTTCGAACACCGGGGAGCTGTTTTTT. V usage is TRBV7-9 and J usage is TRBJ2-2; D gene ambiguous. Germline V lookup: CDR1 SEHNR, CDR2 FQNEAQ (reference sequence). The length of the CDR3 is 16 residues. The V and J ends lost 5 bases and 0 bases respectively, with 13 bases between them. Complete variable domain (other parts from reference TRBV7-9 and TRBJ2-2): DTGVSQNPRHKITKRGQNVTFRCDPISEHNRLYWYRQTLGQGPEFLTYFQNEAQLEKSRLLSDRFSAERPKGSFSTLEIQRTEQGDSAMYLCASSVGIGSNTGELFFGEGSRLTVL.

The chain couples TRBV5-4 to TRBJ2-3, with D perhaps matching TRBD2 (5 bases). Germline CDR1 and CDR2: SGHNT and YYREEE (reference sequence). The CDR3 is 16 amino acids. V gave up 0 bases and J gave up 4 bases, with 15 bases separating them. The CDR3 spells CASSLEAGSRADTQYF. The CDR3 DNA reads TGTGCCAGCAGCTTGGAGGCGGGTTCTCGGGCAGATACGCAGTATTTT.

This chain joins TRBV30 and TRBJ1-2; TRBD1 is a possible D gene (5 bases). Germline lookup yields CDR1 GTSNPN and CDR2 SVGIG (reference sequence). This CDR3 region has 12 residues. V lost 6 bases and J 4 bases, leaving 12 bases between the germline ends. CDR3 bases: TGTGCCTGCTTTAGCGACAGCTATGGCTACACCTTC. It translates to CACFSDSYGYTF.

The chain's CDR3 is CATSRDRRSATYEQYF. In DNA form, the CDR3 reads TGTGCCACCAGCAGAGATAGGAGGTCGGCCACCTACGAGCAGTACTTC. The chain combines TRBV15 with TRBJ2-7; a possible D gene is TRBD2 (5 bases). Germline CDR1 reads LNHNV; CDR2 reads YYDKDF (reference sequence). CDR3 length: 16 amino acids. Trimming removed 0 bases from V and 2 bases from J, with 14 bases in between.

The chain uses TRBV18 and TRBJ2-3, with unresolved D. There are 12 residues in the CDR3. V lost 3 bases and J lost 5, with 6 bases in between. Germline V CDR1 and CDR2: KGHSH, LQKENI. The CDR3 reads CASSPDLDTQYF. In DNA form, the CDR3 reads TGTGCCAGCTCACCCGACCTAGATACGCAGTATTTT. The variable domain in full, completed from reference TRBV18 and TRBJ2-3, reads NAGVMQNPRHLVRRRGQEARLRCSPMKGHSHVYWYRQLPEEGLKFMVYLQKENIIDESGMPKERFSAEFPKEGPSILRIQQVVRGDSAAYFCASSPDLDTQYFGPGTRLTVL.

The CDR3 here is CASRTDGNSPLHF. The CDR3 DNA reads TGTGCCAGCAGAACGGACGGAAATTCACCCCTCCACTTT. This rearrangement joins TRBV6-4 to TRBJ1-6; unclear D gene. V lost 6 bases and J lost 7, with 10 bases in between. Germline assignment: CDR1 MRHNA and CDR2 SNTAGT. The CDR3 sequence is 13 residues long.

V gene TRBV24-1 combines with J gene TRBJ1-2; the D is unclear. CDR3 length equals 13 residues. The germline V gene has CDR1 KGHDR and CDR2 SFDVKD. V lost 3 bases, J lost 4 bases, and 8 bases lay in between. The CDR3 DNA sequence: TGTGCCACCAGTGATCCCGGGATCTATGGCTACACCTTC. The encoded protein is CATSDPGIYGYTF.

V usage is TRBV20-1 and J usage is TRBJ2-2; the D is unclear. Trimming cost V 0 bases and J 3 bases, with 8 bases left between them. The CDR3 runs to 14 residues. Per germline, CDR1 DFQATT and CDR2 SNEGSKA (reference sequence). In nucleotides, the CDR3 is TGCAGTGCTAGAGATCAAGGATACACCGGGGAGCTGTTTTTT. Translating it yields CSARDQGYTGELFF.

V gene TRBV9 combines with J gene TRBJ2-5; no firm D call. This CDR3 region has 13 residues. Germline V CDR1 and CDR2: SGDLS, YYNGEE. The ends were cut back, 0 bases at V and 5 bases at J, with 8 bases in the middle. In DNA form, the CDR3 reads TGTGCCAGCAGCGTAGGGGTTGGCGAGACCCAGTACTTC. Protein: CASSVGVGETQYF.

This clonotype was seen a few times. The chain uses TRBV7-2 and TRBJ2-1, with TRBD1 identical over 9 bases. With V trimmed by 7 bases and J by 2 bases, 6 bases remained unmatched. CDR3 length equals 15 residues. CDR1 is SGHTA, CDR2 FQGNSA, per germline. CDR3 protein: CASTQQGAAYNEQFF. In nucleotides, the CDR3 is TGTGCCAGCACCCAACAGGGGGCGGCCTACAATGAGCAGTTCTTC.